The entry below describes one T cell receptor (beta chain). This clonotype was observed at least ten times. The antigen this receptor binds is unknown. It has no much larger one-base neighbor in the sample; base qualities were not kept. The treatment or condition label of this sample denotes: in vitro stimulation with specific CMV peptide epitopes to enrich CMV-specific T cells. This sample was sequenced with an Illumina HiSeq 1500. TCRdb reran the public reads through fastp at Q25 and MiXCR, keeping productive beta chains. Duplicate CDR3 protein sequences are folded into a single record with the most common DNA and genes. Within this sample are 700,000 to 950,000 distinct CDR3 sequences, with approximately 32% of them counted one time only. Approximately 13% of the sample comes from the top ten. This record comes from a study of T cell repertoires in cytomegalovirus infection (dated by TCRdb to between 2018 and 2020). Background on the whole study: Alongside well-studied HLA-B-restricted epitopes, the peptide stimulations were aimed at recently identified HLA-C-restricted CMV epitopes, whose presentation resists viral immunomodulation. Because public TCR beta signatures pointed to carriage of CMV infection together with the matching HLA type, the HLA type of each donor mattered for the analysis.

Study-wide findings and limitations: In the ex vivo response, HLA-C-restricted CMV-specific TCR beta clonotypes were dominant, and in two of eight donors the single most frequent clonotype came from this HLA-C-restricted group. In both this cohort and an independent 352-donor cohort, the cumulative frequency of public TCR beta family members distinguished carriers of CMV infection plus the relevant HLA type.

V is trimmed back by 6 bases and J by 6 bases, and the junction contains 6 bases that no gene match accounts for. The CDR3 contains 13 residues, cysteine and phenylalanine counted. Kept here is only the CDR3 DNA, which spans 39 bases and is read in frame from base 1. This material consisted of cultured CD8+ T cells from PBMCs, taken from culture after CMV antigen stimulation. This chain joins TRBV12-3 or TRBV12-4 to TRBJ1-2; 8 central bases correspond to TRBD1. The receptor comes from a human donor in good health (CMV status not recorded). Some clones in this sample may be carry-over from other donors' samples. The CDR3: CASSSDRDHGYTF. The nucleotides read TGTGCCAGCAGCTCGGACAGGGATCATGGCTACACCTTC.